This T cell receptor beta chain was observed in a study of blood T cell repertoires in COVID-19. Study summary: Sources were T cells, B-cell-depleted T cells, or PBMCs; the material itself was cDNA or gDNA.

Methods used by the authors: Reference gene primer amplification in the assay estimated nucleated cell counts. Clones were read by immunoSEQ multiplex PCR, and TCRdb kept only the in-frame ones, dropping some. V and J calls and clone size are copied from that table; D and trimming were computed from the DNA. Of 250,000 to 350,000 clones listed, about nine tenths are singletons. There are 15 residues in the CDR3. Looked up from germline, CDR1 is SGHRS and CDR2 is YFSETQ. Trimming took 5 bases from V and 2 from J; bases not matched to a gene: 9. The specimen sequenced was peripheral blood. The TCR comes from a woman aged 25 to 39 with active or convalescent COVID-19. The V and J genes are TRBV5-1 and TRBJ2-5, with TRBD2 matching over 7 bases. The CDR3 spells CASRKTSESQETQYF. CDR3 in DNA: TGCGCCAGCAGGAAAACTAGCGAGAGTCAAGAGACCCAGTACTTC. Combining the CDR3 with reference TRBV5-1 and TRBJ2-5 gives the whole variable domain KAGVTQTPRYLIKTRGQQVTLSCSPISGHRSVSWYQQTPGQGLQFLFEYFSETQRNKGNFPGRFSGRQFSNSRSEMNVSTLELGDSALYLCASRKTSESQETQYFGPGTRLLVL.